Included here is one T cell receptor (beta chain) sequence, with context. Participants, about 18 to 95 years old, spanned about two dozen US areas. Participant-reported clinical history was the basis for cohort assignment. The recovered donors of Cohort 3 showed two negative PCRs, clearance, or symptom resolution. These data belong to a study of blood T cell repertoires in COVID-19. Study context: The analysed material was cDNA or gDNA that came from T cells, B-cell-depleted T cells, or PBMCs.

Sequencing was performed with immunoSEQ multiplex PCR; in TCRdb, only in-frame clones are kept and a portion is missing. Of 190,000 or so clones listed, 89% are singletons. The CDR3 is 14 amino acids. Trimming left V 0 bases short and J 8 bases short, with 13 bases between. Per germline, CDR1 SGHAT and CDR2 FQNNGV. Sequenced material: PBMCs or T cells enriched from blood (not recorded which). The chain has TRBV11-2 and TRBJ1-2; D perhaps matches TRBD1 (6 bases). This receptor was taken from a young woman who had recovered from COVID-19. The CDR3 region is CASSLDRGGSGYTF. CDR3 DNA sequence: TGTGCCAGCAGCTTAGATAGGGGGGGAAGCGGCTACACCTTC.